These 22 T cell receptor beta chains originate from one sample sequenced in a study of T cell responses to AZD1222 COVID-19 vaccine. Assay: immunoSEQ multiplex PCR; the TCRdb copy retains only in-frame clones and omits some. The sample includes 35,000 to 55,000 clones, about 83% of them seen just once. Sample: peripheral blood, taken on day 0 of AZD1222 vaccination. The receptors come from an adult in good health.

This chain connects TRBV5-5 to TRBJ2-1; 10 bases align to TRBD2. The V gene end was trimmed by 5 bases and the J gene end by 4 bases; junction bases not matched to a gene: 21. The CDR3 has 20 amino acids. Germline V gene sequence: CDR1 SGHKS, CDR2 YYEKEE (reference sequence). The CDR3 DNA is TGTGCCAGCAGACTTGAACGCGGGGGCCCTTGGACTAGCGGATACAATGAGCAGTTCTTC. It specifies CASRLERGGPWTSGYNEQFF.

This chain uses TRBV4-1 with TRBJ2-7; D remains ambiguous. The V and J ends lost 1 base and 5 bases respectively, with 12 bases between them. The CDR3 covers 14 residues. Per germline, CDR1 MGHRA and CDR2 YSYEKL. The CDR3 DNA follows: TGCGCCAGCAGCCAAGTGGACGGTGTACACGAGCAGTACTTC. Its protein product is CASSQVDGVHEQYF.

The chain is built from TRBV5-1 and TRBJ1-3, with 7 bases that match TRBD1. The germline V gene encodes CDR1 SGHRS and CDR2 YFSETQ. The CDR3 contains 16 residues. V trimming: 3 bases; J trimming: 2 bases; junction bases outside the gene matches: 8. The CDR3 spells CASSSAGTDAGNTIYF. CDR3 DNA: TGCGCCAGCAGCTCCGCCGGGACAGACGCTGGAAACACCATATATTTT.

This clone was detected only once. V usage is TRBV11-3 and J usage is TRBJ2-7; TRBD1 might be the D (5 bases). The CDR3 runs to 13 residues. Germline V gene lookup returns CDR1 SGHNT and CDR2 YENEEA. The germline V and J ends were trimmed by 6 bases and 0 bases, with 9 bases remaining between them. The chain's CDR3 is CASSLDTSYEQYF. The CDR3 nucleotides read TGTGCCAGCAGTTTGGACACCTCCTACGAGCAGTACTTC.

Here the CDR3 reads CASTISGGPYGYTF. The CDR3 region has the DNA TGTGCCAGCACCATTTCGGGGGGACCCTATGGCTACACCTTC. The rearrangement uses TRBV9 and TRBJ1-2; D perhaps matches TRBD1 (5 bases). Germline V gives CDR1 SGDLS, CDR2 YYNGEE. V dropped 6 bases and J dropped 4 bases, with 16 bases sitting between them. The CDR3 has 14 residues. Full variable domain (missing parts from reference TRBV9 and TRBJ1-2): DSGVTQTPKHLITATGQRVTLRCSPRSGDLSVYWYQQSLDQGLQFLIQYYNGEERAKGNILERFSAQQFPDLHSELNLSSLELGDSALYFCASTISGGPYGYTFGSGTRLTVV.

V usage is TRBV3-1 (or the pseudogene TRBV3-2) and J usage is TRBJ1-6, with TRBD1 matching over 9 bases. Trimming removed 4 bases from V and 6 bases from J; junction bases left unmatched: 10. CDR3 length equals 17 residues. CDR1 and CDR2 (germline): LGHDT, YNNKEL (reference sequence). The CDR3 region is CASSPLAGTGSNSPLHF. The CDR3 region has the DNA TGTGCCAGCAGCCCCCTAGCCGGGACAGGGTCTAATTCACCCCTCCACTTT.

J is TRBJ1-2 and V is TRBV6-5; the D gene is possibly TRBD1 (5 bases). Germline V lookup: CDR1 MNHEY, CDR2 SVGAGI. CDR3 size: 15 residues. Trimming pared 4 bases from V and 4 bases from J, leaving 16 bases between. CDR3 bases: TGTGCCAGCAGTTTCCCGGGCGGGGGGGTCTATGGCTACACCTTC. Protein: CASSFPGGGVYGYTF.

The gene calls are TRBV3-1 (or the pseudogene TRBV3-2) and TRBJ1-1, with 7 bases that match TRBD1. V trimming: 3 bases; J trimming: 2 bases; junction bases outside the gene matches: 6. The germline gives CDR1 LGHDT, CDR2 YNNKEL (reference sequence). This CDR3 comprises 15 residues. CDR3 sequence: CASSHTQGINTEAFF. CDR3 nucleotide sequence: TGTGCCAGCAGCCATACACAGGGGATAAACACTGAAGCTTTCTTT.

This clone was recorded a few times. This chain links TRBV9 with TRBJ2-1, with a weak D call TRBD2 (5 bases). The V end was cut by 0 bases, the J end by 2 bases, with 12 bases between. The length of the CDR3 is 16 residues. Germline CDR1 and CDR2: SGDLS and YYNGEE. This chain's CDR3 is CASSVAYRGPYNEQFF. CDR3 DNA: TGTGCCAGCAGCGTAGCTTACAGAGGGCCCTACAATGAGCAGTTCTTC. The full variable domain, in which reference TRBV9 and TRBJ2-1 provide the parts outside the CDR3, is DSGVTQTPKHLITATGQRVTLRCSPRSGDLSVYWYQQSLDQGLQFLIQYYNGEERAKGNILERFSAQQFPDLHSELNLSSLELGDSALYFCASSVAYRGPYNEQFFGPGTRLTVL.

This rearrangement joins TRBV20-1 to TRBJ2-3; D not certain. Trimming stripped 6 bases from V and 3 bases from J, with 7 bases between. This CDR3 region has 11 residues. Germline assignment: CDR1 DFQATT and CDR2 SNEGSKA (reference sequence). The DNA for the CDR3 is TGCAGTGCAACTAAAACAGATACGCAGTATTTT. Amino acids: CSATKTDTQYF.

The count of this clone is one. The J gene is TRBJ1-6, the V gene TRBV12-3 or TRBV12-4, with no clear D. The V end lost 5 bases, the J end lost 7 bases, and 9 bases lay between the germline ends. This CDR3 contains 13 residues. DNA of the CDR3: TGTGCCAGCAGTACACAAGTAAATTCACCCCTCCACTTT. This codes for CASSTQVNSPLHF.

The J gene is TRBJ2-7, the V gene TRBV19; 11 positions match TRBD1. The CDR3 consists of 14 residues. V gave up 5 bases and J gave up 7 bases; unmatched junction bases: 7. Germline V CDR1 and CDR2: LNHDA, SQIVND (reference sequence). The CDR3 sequence is CASSARTGGQEQYF. The CDR3 coding sequence is TGTGCCAGTAGTGCGAGGACAGGGGGCCAAGAGCAGTACTTC.

The gene calls are TRBV2 and TRBJ2-7; 8 positions match TRBD2. V trimming: 6 bases; J trimming: 1 base; junction bases outside the gene matches: 5. CDR3 length: 14 amino acids. Per germline, CDR1 SNHLY and CDR2 FYNNEI. The chain's CDR3 is CASSLGRGSYEQYF. The DNA of the CDR3 is TGTGCCAGCAGCCTCGGGAGGGGTTCCTACGAGCAGTACTTC.

This chain joins TRBV27 and TRBJ2-3, with a possible D match to TRBD2 (5 bases). The CDR3 sequence is 16 residues long. Trimming took 10 bases from V and 2 from J, leaving 22 bases between them. From germline, CDR1 is MNHEY and CDR2 SMNVEV (reference sequence). This CDR3 reads CATALSGEGLTDTQYF. The CDR3 nucleotides are TGTGCCACCGCTCTTTCCGGGGAAGGGCTCACAGATACGCAGTATTTT.

The V call is TRBV10-1, the J call TRBJ2-5; 11 nucleotides line up with TRBD2. Looked up from germline, CDR1 is WNHNN and CDR2 is SYGVQD (reference sequence). Trimming removed 6 bases from V and 1 base from J; junction bases left unmatched: 10. The CDR3 totals 17 residues. The CDR3 reads CASSLGMTSGAQETQYF. In nucleotides, the CDR3 is TGCGCCAGCAGCCTGGGGATGACTAGCGGGGCCCAAGAGACCCAGTACTTC.

V usage is TRBV28 and J usage is TRBJ2-1, with D perhaps matching TRBD1 (6 bases). Germline V gene data show CDR1 as MDHEN and CDR2 as SYDVKM. The V gene lost 3 bases and the J gene lost 8 bases, with 20 bases spanning the gap. CDR3 length: 16 amino acids. CDR3: CASSLFNREPRDEQFF. The CDR3 DNA reads as TGTGCCAGCAGTTTGTTCAACAGGGAGCCGAGGGATGAGCAGTTCTTC.

The gene calls are TRBV4-3 and TRBJ1-6; D possibly corresponds to TRBD1 (6 bases). Trimming stripped 0 bases from V and 4 bases from J, with 13 bases between. From germline, CDR1 is LGHNA and CDR2 YSLEER. The CDR3 runs 17 residues. The CDR3 region is CASSQDSGQTYNSPLHF. The DNA of the CDR3 is TGCGCCAGCAGCCAAGACTCCGGACAGACTTATAATTCACCCCTCCACTTT.

The chain recombines TRBV27 with TRBJ2-3; D is unresolved. This CDR3 comprises 11 residues. Trimming took off 10 bases at V and 1 base at J, with 6 bases between the two ends. CDR1 is MNHEY, CDR2 SMNVEV, per germline (reference sequence). The CDR3 reads CATYGTDTQYF. Written as DNA, the CDR3 is TGTGCCACCTATGGCACAGATACGCAGTATTTT.

The rearrangement uses TRBV5-6 and TRBJ2-1; D gene unclear. In germline, CDR1 is SGHDT, CDR2 YYEEEE. V was clipped by 0 bases and J by 2 bases, with 9 bases between them. CDR3 length: 15 amino acids. The CDR3 region has the DNA TGTGCCAGCAGCTTGGTCGAGCGCCCCTACAATGAGCAGTTCTTC. Its translation: CASSLVERPYNEQFF.

The chain has TRBV6-2 or TRBV6-3 and TRBJ1-1; D perhaps matches TRBD1 (5 bases). Trimming left V 4 bases short and J 1 base short, with 10 bases between. Germline assignment: CDR1 MNHEY and CDR2 SVGEGT. The CDR3 runs to 14 residues. CDR3 sequence: CASSLAGTNTEAFF. The CDR3 nucleotides are TGTGCCAGCAGTTTAGCAGGGACGAACACTGAAGCTTTCTTT.

The chain joins TRBV10-1 to TRBJ2-2, with 9 bases lining up with TRBD1. V was clipped by 3 bases and J by 7 bases; unmatched bases: 6. The CDR3 is made up of 15 amino acids. Germline assignment: CDR1 WNHNN and CDR2 SYGVQD (reference sequence). CDR3 coding DNA: TGCGCCAGCAGTGAAAACAGGGGGCATGTCGGGGAGCTGTTTTTT. As protein: CASSENRGHVGELFF.

The chain is built from TRBV4-1 and TRBJ2-4; possibly TRBD2 for D (6 bases). CDR1 and CDR2 from the germline V gene are MGHRA and YSYEKL. The CDR3 extends over 18 amino acids. V was clipped by 0 bases and J by 6 bases, with 21 bases between them. Written as DNA, the CDR3 is TGCGCCAGCAGCCAAGATAGTGCGGCTCCCTCGGAGGGAAACATTCAGTACTTC. It specifies CASSQDSAAPSEGNIQYF.